The 6 T cell receptor beta chains below all came from one sample that was sequenced in a study of response to subunit inactivated influenza vaccine. From the RT-PCR reads, TCRdb called clonotypes with MiXCR, one entry per CDR3 protein. The repertoire holds about 570,000 distinct CDR3 sequences, with approximately 12% as singletons. Sequencing used PBMCs from blood, obtained on the day of vaccination. The receptors shown here come from a man aged 50 to 60 who received an inactivated influenza vaccine.

The chain joins TRBV19 to TRBJ2-7; a weak D match, TRBD2 (6 bases). The germline V gene encodes CDR1 LNHDA and CDR2 SQIVND (reference sequence). The CDR3 length is 15 residues. V lost 6 bases, J lost 7 bases, and 22 bases lay in between. The CDR3 reads CASRPEAGDSREQYF. The DNA for the CDR3 is TGTGCCAGTAGGCCCGAGGCTGGGGACTCTAGGGAGCAGTACTTC. Looking up the rest from reference TRBV19 and TRBJ2-7 gives the full variable domain: DGGITQSPKYLFRKEGQNVTLSCEQNLNHDAMYWYRQDPGQGLRLIYYSQIVNDFQKGDIAEGYSVSREKKESFPLTVTSAQKNPTAFYLCASRPEAGDSREQYFGPGTRLTVT.

There are a few counts of this clonotype. This chain connects TRBV27 to TRBJ1-5, with no clear D. Deletions cut 0 bases from V and 0 bases from J, with 9 bases between. The CDR3 is made up of 16 amino acids. Germline V gene lookup returns CDR1 MNHEY and CDR2 SMNVEV (reference sequence). The CDR3 nucleotides read TGTGCCAGCAGTTTATCGTCAGCCTATAGCAATCAGCCCCAGCATTTT. Encoded protein: CASSLSSAYSNQPQHF.

In nucleotides, the CDR3 is TGTGCCAGCAGCCCAGGAGGGAGTTCCGGGGAGCTGTTTTTT. Translating it yields CASSPGGSSGELFF. This rearrangement joins TRBV7-3 to TRBJ2-2; possibly TRBD2 for D (6 bases). The CDR3 has 14 residues. The V end was cut by 5 bases, the J end by 6 bases, with 13 bases between. The V gene's germline CDR1 is SGHTA and CDR2 FQGTGA. Full variable domain (outside the CDR3, taken from reference TRBV7-3 and TRBJ2-2): GAGVSQTPSNKVTEKGKYVELRCDPISGHTALYWYRQSLGQGPEFLIYFQGTGAADDSGLPNDRFFAVRPEGSVSTLKIQRTERGDSAVYLCASSPGGSSGELFFGEGSRLTVL.

This clonotype was seen only a few times. The V call is TRBV5-1, the J call TRBJ2-3; D ambiguous. The CDR3 loop spans 16 amino acids. The germline V and J ends were trimmed by 4 bases and 1 base, with 16 bases remaining between them. Germline values: CDR1 SGHRS, CDR2 YFSETQ. The CDR3 nucleotides read TGCGCCAGCAGCGCGGCTAACCGGCAGGGCACAGATACGCAGTATTTT. Translated: CASSAANRQGTDTQYF.

This clonotype was found a few times. Written as DNA, the CDR3 is TGTGCCAGCAGCCCACGGGACCCCGCCTACGAGCAGTACTTC. It specifies CASSPRDPAYEQYF. The chain has TRBV6-1 and TRBJ2-7; possibly TRBD1 or TRBD2 for D (5 bases each). The V and J ends lost 6 bases and 2 bases respectively, with 14 bases between them. CDR1 and CDR2 (germline): MNHNS, SASEGT. The CDR3 length is 14 residues.

J is TRBJ2-4 and V is TRBV5-5; TRBD2 matches 13 bases. J was trimmed by 1 base and V by 2 bases; bases with no gene match: 6. The CDR3 runs to 18 residues. Germline V gene lookup returns CDR1 SGHKS and CDR2 YYEKEE (reference sequence). The CDR3 nucleotides are TGTGCCAGCAGCTTAGGACTAGCGGGGGCGAGGGCCAAAAACATTCAGTACTTC. Amino acids: CASSLGLAGARAKNIQYF.